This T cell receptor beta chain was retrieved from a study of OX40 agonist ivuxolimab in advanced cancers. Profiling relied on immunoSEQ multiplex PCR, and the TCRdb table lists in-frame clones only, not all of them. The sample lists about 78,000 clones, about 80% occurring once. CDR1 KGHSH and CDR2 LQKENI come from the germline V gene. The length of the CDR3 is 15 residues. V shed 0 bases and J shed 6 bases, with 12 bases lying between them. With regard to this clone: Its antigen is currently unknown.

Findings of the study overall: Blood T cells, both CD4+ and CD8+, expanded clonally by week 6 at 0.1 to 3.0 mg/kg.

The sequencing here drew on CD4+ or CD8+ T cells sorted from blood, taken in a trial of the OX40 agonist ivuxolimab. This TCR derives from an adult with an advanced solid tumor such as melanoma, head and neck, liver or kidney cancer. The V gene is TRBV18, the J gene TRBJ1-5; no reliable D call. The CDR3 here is CASSPPGPGSQPQHF. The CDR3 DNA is TGTGCCAGCTCACCACCGGGTCCCGGCAGTCAGCCCCAGCATTTT.